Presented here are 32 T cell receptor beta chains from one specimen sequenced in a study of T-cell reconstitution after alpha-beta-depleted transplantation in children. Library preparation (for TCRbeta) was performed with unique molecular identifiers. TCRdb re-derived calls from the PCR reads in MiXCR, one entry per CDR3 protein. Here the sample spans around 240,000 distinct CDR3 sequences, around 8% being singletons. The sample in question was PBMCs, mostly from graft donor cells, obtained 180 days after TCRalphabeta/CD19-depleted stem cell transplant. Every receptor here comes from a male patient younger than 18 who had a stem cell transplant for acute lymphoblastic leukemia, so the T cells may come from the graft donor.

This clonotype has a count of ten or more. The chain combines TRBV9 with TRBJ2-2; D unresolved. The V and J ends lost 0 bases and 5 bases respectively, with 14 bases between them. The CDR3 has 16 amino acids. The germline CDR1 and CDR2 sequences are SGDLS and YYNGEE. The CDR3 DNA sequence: TGTGCCAGCAGCGTAGTACCGTTTCTGATAACCGGGGAGCTGTTTTTT. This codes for CASSVVPFLITGELFF.

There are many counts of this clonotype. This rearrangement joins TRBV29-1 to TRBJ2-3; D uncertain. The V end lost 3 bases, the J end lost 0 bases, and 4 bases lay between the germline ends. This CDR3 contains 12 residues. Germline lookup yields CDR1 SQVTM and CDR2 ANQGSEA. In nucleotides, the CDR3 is TGCAGCGTTGAGGTTAGCACAGATACGCAGTATTTT. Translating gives CSVEVSTDTQYF.

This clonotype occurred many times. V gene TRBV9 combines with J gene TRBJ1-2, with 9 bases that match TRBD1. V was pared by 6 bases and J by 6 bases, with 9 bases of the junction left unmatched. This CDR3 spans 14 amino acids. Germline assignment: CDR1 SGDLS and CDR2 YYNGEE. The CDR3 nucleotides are TGTGCCAGCAACGGACAGGGGACTCTGAATGGCTACACCTTC. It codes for CASNGQGTLNGYTF.

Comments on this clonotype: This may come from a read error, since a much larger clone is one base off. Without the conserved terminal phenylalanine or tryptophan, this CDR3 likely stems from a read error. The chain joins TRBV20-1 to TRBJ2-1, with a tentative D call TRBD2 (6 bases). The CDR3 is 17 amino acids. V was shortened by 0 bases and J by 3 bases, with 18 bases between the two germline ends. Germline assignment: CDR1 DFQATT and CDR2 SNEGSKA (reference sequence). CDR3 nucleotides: TGCAGTGCTAGAGAAGCCCACCGAGGCGGGGTCTACAATGAGCAGTTCCTC. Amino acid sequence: CSAREAHRGGVYNEQFL.

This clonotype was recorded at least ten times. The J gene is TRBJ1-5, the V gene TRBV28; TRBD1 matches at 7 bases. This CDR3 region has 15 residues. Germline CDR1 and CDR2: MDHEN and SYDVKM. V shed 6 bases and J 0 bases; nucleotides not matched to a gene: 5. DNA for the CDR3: TGTGCCAGCAGCTCCAGGGACAGTAGCAATCAGCCCCAGCATTTT. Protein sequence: CASSSRDSSNQPQHF.

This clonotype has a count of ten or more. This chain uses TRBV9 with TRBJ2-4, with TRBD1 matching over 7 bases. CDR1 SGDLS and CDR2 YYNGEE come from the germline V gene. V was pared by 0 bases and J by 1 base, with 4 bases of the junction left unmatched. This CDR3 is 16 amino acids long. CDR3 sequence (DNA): TGTGCCAGCAGCGTAGCAGGGGGTCAGGCCAAAAACATTCAGTACTTC. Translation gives CASSVAGGQAKNIQYF.

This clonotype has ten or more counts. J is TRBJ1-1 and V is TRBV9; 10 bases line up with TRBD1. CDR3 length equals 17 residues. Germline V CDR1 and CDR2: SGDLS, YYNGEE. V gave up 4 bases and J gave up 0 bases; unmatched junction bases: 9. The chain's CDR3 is CASSPRGGQGLNTEAFF. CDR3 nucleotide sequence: TGTGCCAGCAGCCCTAGAGGGGGACAGGGGTTGAACACTGAAGCTTTCTTT.

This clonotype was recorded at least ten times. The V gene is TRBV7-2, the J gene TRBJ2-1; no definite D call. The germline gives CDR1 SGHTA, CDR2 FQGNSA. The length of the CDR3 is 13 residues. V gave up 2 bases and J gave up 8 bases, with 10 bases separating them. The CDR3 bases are TGTGCCAGCAGCTTAAATTGGGCGTATGAGCAGTTCTTC. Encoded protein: CASSLNWAYEQFF.

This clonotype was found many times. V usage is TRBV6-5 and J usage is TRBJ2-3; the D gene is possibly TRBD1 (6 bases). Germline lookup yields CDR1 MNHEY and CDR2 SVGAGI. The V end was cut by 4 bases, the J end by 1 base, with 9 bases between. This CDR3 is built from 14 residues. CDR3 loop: CASSSWGRTDTQYF. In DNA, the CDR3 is TGTGCCAGCAGTTCGTGGGGGCGCACAGATACGCAGTATTTT.

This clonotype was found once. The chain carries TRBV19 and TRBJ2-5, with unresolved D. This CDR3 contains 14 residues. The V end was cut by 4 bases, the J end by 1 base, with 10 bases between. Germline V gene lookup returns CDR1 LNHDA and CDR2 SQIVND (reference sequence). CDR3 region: CASSRVVAQETQYF. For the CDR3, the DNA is TGTGCCAGTAGTAGGGTGGTCGCCCAAGAGACCCAGTACTTC.

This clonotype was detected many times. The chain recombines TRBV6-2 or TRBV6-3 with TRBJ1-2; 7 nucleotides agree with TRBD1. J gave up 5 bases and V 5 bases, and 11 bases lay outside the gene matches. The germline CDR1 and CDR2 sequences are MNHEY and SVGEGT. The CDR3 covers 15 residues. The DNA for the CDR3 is TGTGCCAGCAGTCGACAGGGTGTAGGACTTTATGGCTACACCTTC. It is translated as CASSRQGVGLYGYTF.

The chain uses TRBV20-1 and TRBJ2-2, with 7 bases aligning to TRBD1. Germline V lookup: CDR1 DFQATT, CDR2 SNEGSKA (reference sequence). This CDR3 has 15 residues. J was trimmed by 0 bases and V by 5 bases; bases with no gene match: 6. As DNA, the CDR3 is TGCAGTGCTTATTCCGGGACAGCGAACACCGGGGAGCTGTTTTTT. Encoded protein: CSAYSGTANTGELFF.

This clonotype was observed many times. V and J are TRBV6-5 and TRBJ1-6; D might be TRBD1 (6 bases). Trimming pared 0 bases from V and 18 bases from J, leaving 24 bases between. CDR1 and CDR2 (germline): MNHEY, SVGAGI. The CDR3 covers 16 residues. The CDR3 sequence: CASSYSIVGGLSNRHF. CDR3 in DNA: TGTGCCAGCAGTTACTCCATAGTGGGGGGCCTCTCTAACCGCCACTTT.

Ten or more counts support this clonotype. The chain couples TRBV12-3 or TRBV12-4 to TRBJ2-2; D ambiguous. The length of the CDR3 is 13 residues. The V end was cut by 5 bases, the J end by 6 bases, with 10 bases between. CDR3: CASSPRRAGELFF. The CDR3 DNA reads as TGTGCCAGCAGTCCACGAAGGGCCGGGGAGCTGTTTTTT.

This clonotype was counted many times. The CDR3 spells CASIDKPTGISNQPQHF. The CDR3 DNA follows: TGTGCCAGCATTGACAAACCTACAGGGATCAGCAATCAGCCCCAGCATTTT. This rearrangement joins TRBV6-2 or TRBV6-3 to TRBJ1-5; D is possibly TRBD1 (6 bases). Germline V gives CDR1 MNHEY, CDR2 SVGEGT. The CDR3 consists of 17 residues. The germline V and J ends were trimmed by 7 bases and 1 base, with 20 bases remaining between them.

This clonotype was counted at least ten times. The CDR3 nucleotides are TGTGCCAGCAGCTTATCTAGCCCCCCTCTATCGGGACAGGGGGCGCGGGTGGGTCAGCCCCAGCATTTT. Its protein is CASSLSSPPLSGQGARVGQPQHF. This chain joins TRBV7-9 and TRBJ1-5; 12 bases map to TRBD1. V shed 2 bases, J shed 6 bases, and the junction held 26 bases outside the gene matches. Germline V CDR1 and CDR2: SEHNR, FQNEAQ (reference sequence). The CDR3 length is 23 residues.

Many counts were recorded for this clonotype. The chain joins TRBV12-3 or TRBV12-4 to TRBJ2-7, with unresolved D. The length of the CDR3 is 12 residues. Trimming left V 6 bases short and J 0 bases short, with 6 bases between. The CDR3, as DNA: TGTGCCAGCAGCAGGCCCTCCTACGAGCAGTACTTC. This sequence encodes CASSRPSYEQYF.

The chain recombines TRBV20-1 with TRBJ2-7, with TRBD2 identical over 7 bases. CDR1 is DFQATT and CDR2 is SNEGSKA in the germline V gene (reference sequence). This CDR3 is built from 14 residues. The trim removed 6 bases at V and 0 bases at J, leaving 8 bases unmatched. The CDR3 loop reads CSASGTTSSYEQYF. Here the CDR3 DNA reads TGCAGTGCCAGCGGGACCACTAGCTCCTACGAGCAGTACTTC.

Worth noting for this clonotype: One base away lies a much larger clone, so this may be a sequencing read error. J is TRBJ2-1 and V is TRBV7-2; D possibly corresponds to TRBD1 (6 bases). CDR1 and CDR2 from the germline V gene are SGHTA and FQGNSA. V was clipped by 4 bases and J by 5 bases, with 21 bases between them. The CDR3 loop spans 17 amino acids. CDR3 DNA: TGTGCCAGCAGCTGGGGGTTATGGGGGCAGGGCCACAATGAGCAGTTCTTC. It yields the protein CASSWGLWGQGHNEQFF.

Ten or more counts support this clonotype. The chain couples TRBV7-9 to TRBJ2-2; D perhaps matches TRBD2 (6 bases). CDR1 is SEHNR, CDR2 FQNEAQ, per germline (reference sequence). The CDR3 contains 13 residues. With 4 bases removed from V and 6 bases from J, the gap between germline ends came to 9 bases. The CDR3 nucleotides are TGTGCCAGCAGCTCCGGGGGTTCCGGGGAGCTGTTTTTT. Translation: CASSSGGSGELFF.

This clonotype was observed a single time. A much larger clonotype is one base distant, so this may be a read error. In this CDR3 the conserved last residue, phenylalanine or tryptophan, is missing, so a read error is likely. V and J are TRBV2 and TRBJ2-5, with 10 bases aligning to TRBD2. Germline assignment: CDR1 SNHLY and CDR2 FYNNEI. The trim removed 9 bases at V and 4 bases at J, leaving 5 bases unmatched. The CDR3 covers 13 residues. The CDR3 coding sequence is TGTGCCAGTGAGCGGGGGGGCCGAGAGACCCAGTACTCC. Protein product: CASERGGRETQYS.

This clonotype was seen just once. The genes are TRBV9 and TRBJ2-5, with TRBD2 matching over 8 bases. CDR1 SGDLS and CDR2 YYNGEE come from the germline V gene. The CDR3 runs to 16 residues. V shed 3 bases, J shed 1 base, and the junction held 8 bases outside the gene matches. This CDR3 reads CASSGSTSGVQETQYF. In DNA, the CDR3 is TGTGCCAGCAGCGGAAGTACTAGCGGCGTCCAAGAGACCCAGTACTTC.

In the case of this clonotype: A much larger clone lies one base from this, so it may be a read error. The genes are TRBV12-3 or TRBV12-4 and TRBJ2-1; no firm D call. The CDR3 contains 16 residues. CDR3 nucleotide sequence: TGTGCCAGCAGTTTAAGGCGGCTTGGCTCCTACAATGAGCAGATCTTC. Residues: CASSLRRLGSYNEQIF.

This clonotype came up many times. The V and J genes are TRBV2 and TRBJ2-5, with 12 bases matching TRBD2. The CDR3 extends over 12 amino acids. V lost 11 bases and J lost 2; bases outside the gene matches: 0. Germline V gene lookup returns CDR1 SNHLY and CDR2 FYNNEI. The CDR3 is CAGLAGQETQYF. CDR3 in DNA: TGTGCCGGACTAGCGGGACAAGAGACCCAGTACTTC.

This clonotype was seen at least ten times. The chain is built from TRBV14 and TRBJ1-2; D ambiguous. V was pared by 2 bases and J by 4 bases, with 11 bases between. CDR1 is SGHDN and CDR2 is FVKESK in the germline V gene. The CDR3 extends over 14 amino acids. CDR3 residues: CASSQWTGSYGYTF. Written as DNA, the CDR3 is TGTGCCAGCAGCCAATGGACGGGTTCCTATGGCTACACCTTC.

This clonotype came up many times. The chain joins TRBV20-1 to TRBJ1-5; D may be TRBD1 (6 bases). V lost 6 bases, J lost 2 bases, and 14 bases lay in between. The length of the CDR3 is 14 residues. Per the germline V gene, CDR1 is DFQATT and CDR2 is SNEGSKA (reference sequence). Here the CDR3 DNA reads TGCAGTGCCCCAAACCCAGGGGGCAATCAGCCCCAGCATTTT. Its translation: CSAPNPGGNQPQHF.

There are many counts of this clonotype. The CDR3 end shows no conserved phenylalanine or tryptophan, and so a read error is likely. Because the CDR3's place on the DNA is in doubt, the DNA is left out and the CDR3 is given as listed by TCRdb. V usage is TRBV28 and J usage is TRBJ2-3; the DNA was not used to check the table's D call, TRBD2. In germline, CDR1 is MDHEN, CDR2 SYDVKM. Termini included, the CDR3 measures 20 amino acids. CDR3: CAATTSAVKSSSTGSRRMTS.

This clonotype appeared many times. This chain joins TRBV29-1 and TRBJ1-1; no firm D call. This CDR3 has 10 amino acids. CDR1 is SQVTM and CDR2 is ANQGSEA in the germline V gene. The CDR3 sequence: CSARGTEAFF. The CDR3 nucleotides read TGCAGTGCACGTGGGACTGAAGCTTTCTTT.

This CDR3 reads CASSPRPSSYNEQFF. Here the CDR3 DNA reads TGTGCCAGCAGCCCCCGACCGAGCTCCTACAATGAGCAGTTCTTC. V usage is TRBV7-3 and J usage is TRBJ2-1; D gene ambiguous. V was clipped by 5 bases and J by 0 bases, with 11 bases between them. This CDR3 is built from 15 residues. Germline lookup yields CDR1 SGHTA and CDR2 FQGTGA.

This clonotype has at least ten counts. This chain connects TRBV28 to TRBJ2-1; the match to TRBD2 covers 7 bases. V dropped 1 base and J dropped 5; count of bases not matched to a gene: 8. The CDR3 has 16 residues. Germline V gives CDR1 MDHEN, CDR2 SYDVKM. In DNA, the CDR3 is TGTGCCAGCAGTTTATCGGTTCTAGCGGTTAACAATGAGCAGTTCTTC. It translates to CASSLSVLAVNNEQFF.

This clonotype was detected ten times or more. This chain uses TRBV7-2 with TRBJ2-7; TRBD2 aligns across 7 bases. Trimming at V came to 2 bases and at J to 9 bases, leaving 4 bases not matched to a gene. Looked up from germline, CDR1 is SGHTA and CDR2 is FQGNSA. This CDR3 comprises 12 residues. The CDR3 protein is CASSLSGVRQYF. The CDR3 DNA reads TGTGCCAGCAGCTTAAGCGGGGTCCGGCAGTACTTC.

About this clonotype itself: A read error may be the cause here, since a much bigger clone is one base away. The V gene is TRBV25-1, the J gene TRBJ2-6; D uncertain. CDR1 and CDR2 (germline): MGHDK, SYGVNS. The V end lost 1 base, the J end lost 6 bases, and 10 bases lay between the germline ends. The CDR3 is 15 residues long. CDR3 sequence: CASSEWGSAANVLTF. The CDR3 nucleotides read TGTGCCAGCAGTGAATGGGGATCCGCGGCCAACGTCCTGACTTTC.